The 9 T cell receptor beta chains presented below share a single source sample, sequenced in a study of blood T cell repertoires in COVID-19. Sequencing used immunoSEQ multiplex PCR; TCRdb keeps in-frame clones, though not all of them. In the table there are 150,000 to 250,000 clones, 90% to 95% of which are singletons. The material sequenced was peripheral blood. All receptors derive from a man between 25 and 39 years old with COVID-19, enrolled during active disease.

The chain employs TRBV19 and TRBJ2-2, with 10 bases that match TRBD2. The length of the CDR3 is 15 residues. The J segment lost 1 base and the V segment lost 8 bases, leaving 4 bases of the junction unmatched. CDR1 and CDR2 (germline): LNHDA, SQIVND (reference sequence). This CDR3 is CASLVAGGNTGELFF. The CDR3 bases are TGTGCCAGTCTAGTAGCGGGGGGGAACACCGGGGAGCTGTTTTTT.

The chain links TRBV2 to TRBJ2-2, with no clear D. Trimming cost V 10 bases and J 4 bases, with 13 bases left between them. CDR1 is SNHLY, CDR2 FYNNEI, per germline. This CDR3 spans 13 amino acids. Here the CDR3 DNA reads TGTGCCACCCTACTACCGCTCACCGGGGAGCTGTTTTTT. This codes for CATLLPLTGELFF.

J is TRBJ1-5 and V is TRBV11-2; the D gene is possibly TRBD1 (5 bases). Germline lookup yields CDR1 SGHAT and CDR2 FQNNGV. Trimming left V 5 bases short and J 3 bases short, with 11 bases between. The CDR3 consists of 14 residues. The CDR3 sequence: CASSDDSLNQPQHF. The CDR3 DNA reads TGTGCCAGCAGCGACGACAGCCTCAATCAGCCCCAGCATTTT.

The CDR3 coding sequence is TGCAGCGTTGTGCCGGCAGGTGGCACAGATACGCAGTATTTT. This translates into CSVVPAGGTDTQYF. The chain uses TRBV29-1 and TRBJ2-3; D call uncertain. CDR1 is SQVTM, CDR2 ANQGSEA, per germline. Trimming removed 4 bases from V and 1 base from J, with 12 bases in between. The CDR3 runs to 14 residues.

This CDR3 is CASSQQGLEQYF. CDR3 DNA: TGTGCCAGCAGCCAACAGGGCCTCGAGCAGTACTTC. The genes are TRBV3-1 (or the pseudogene TRBV3-2) and TRBJ2-7; a possible D gene is TRBD1 (5 bases). Germline CDR1 and CDR2: LGHDT and YNNKEL (reference sequence). The ends were cut back, 2 bases at V and 6 bases at J, with 8 bases in the middle. The CDR3 is 12 residues long.

The chain has TRBV19 and TRBJ1-2; 9 positions match TRBD1. The V gene's germline CDR1 is LNHDA and CDR2 SQIVND (reference sequence). The trim removed 9 bases at V and 5 bases at J, leaving 7 bases unmatched. The CDR3 length is 13 residues. CDR3 DNA: TGTGCCAGCGGGACAGGGTTTAGGTATGGCTACACCTTC. Residues: CASGTGFRYGYTF.

The chain employs TRBV10-3 and TRBJ1-1; 9 bases align to TRBD1. V lost 6 bases to trimming and J lost 5 bases; unmatched junction nucleotides: 10. Per the germline V gene, CDR1 is ENHRY and CDR2 is SYGVKD. The CDR3 covers 15 residues. The DNA for the CDR3 is TGTGCCATCAGCCTAAATCCGGGACAGGGAACTGAAGCTTTCTTT. Translated, it gives CAISLNPGQGTEAFF.

This clone came up once. V gene TRBV19 combines with J gene TRBJ1-6, with TRBD1 matching 10 bases. Germline V gene sequence: CDR1 LNHDA, CDR2 SQIVND (reference sequence). CDR3 length equals 15 residues. V dropped 5 bases and J dropped 9; count of bases not matched to a gene: 7. CDR3 nucleotides: TGTGCCAGTAGTTGGGATGGGACAGGGGTTTCACCCCTCCACTTT. As protein: CASSWDGTGVSPLHF.

This chain connects TRBV27 to TRBJ2-5; possibly TRBD1 for D (6 bases). The CDR3 has 14 amino acids. V dropped 4 bases and J dropped 4 bases, with 13 bases sitting between them. The V gene's germline CDR1 is MNHEY and CDR2 SMNVEV (reference sequence). The CDR3 DNA reads TGTGCCAGCAGTTCGAACGACAGGATAGAGACCCAGTACTTC. Translation: CASSSNDRIETQYF.